Listed below are T cell receptor beta chains from one sample, sequenced in a study of T cell responses to AZD1222 COVID-19 vaccine. Profiling relied on immunoSEQ multiplex PCR, and the TCRdb table lists in-frame clones only, not all of them. The sample has 85,000 to 120,000 clones, 90% seen once. The sample in question was peripheral blood, obtained 28 days after the second AZD1222 dose. Every receptor here comes from an adult who received the AZD1222 COVID-19 vaccine. Both conserved end residues are part of each CDR3. D genes are given only for firm matches. Rows may omit the clone size; those that give it use once, few, many or a size class.

v_call	clone_size	d_call	j_call	cdr3_nt	cdr3_aa
TRBV18	few	NA	TRBJ1-2	TGTGCCAGCTCACCACCGGGCGGAGGGGTGAACTATGGCTACACCTTC	CASSPPGGGVNYGYTF
TRBV6-2/TRBV6-3	NA	NA	TRBJ2-5	TGTGCCAGCAGTTACGGCGGGGGCGGAAGAGAGACCCAGTACTTC	CASSYGGGGRETQYF
TRBV5-1	NA	NA	TRBJ2-7	TGCGCCAGCAGCCATGACGGACAGCCCCCATTAGGAGAGCAGTACTTC	CASSHDGQPPLGEQYF
TRBV15	NA	NA	TRBJ2-5	TGTGCCACCAGCGGCGGGACTCTTTCGAGGGAGACCCAGTACTTC	CATSGGTLSRETQYF
TRBV4-3	NA	TRBD2	TRBJ2-5	TGCGCCAGCAGCCAAGGTGGAGTAGCGGGGGCCCAAGAGACCCAGTACTTC	CASSQGGVAGAQETQYF
TRBV24-1	once	NA	TRBJ2-5	TGTGCCACCAGTGATTCACAGGGAAGACAAGAGACCCAGTACTTC	CATSDSQGRQETQYF
TRBV14	NA	NA	TRBJ1-6	TGTGCCAGCAGCCAAGTCGGAAACTCCTATAATTCACCCCTCCACTTT	CASSQVGNSYNSPLHF
TRBV5-6	NA	NA	TRBJ1-3	TGTGCCAGCAGCTTCAGATATGGAAACACCATATATTTT	CASSFRYGNTIYF
TRBV5-4	NA	TRBD2	TRBJ2-5	TGTGCCAGCAGCTTGGCGGGGACTAGCGGGGTCGGGTACTTC	CASSLAGTSGVGYF
TRBV12-2	NA	NA	TRBJ2-2	TGTGCAAGTCGCTTTATCGGGATAAACACCGGGGAGCTGTTTTTT	CASRFIGINTGELFF
TRBV27	few	NA	TRBJ2-2	TGTGCCAGCAGTTGGGGGGCGACGGAGCTGTTTTTT	CASSWGATELFF
TRBV7-9	NA	NA	TRBJ1-6	TGTGCCAGCAGCTTAGACACATCAAATTCACCCCTCCACTTT	CASSLDTSNSPLHF
TRBV5-4	NA	NA	TRBJ1-1	TGTGCCAGCAGCTTGTGGGGGGGCACTGAAGCTTTCTTT	CASSLWGGTEAFF
TRBV7-2	NA	NA	TRBJ1-4	TGTGCCAGCAGCCCCCGGGGCTTTAACCCCCTCTTTAATGAAAAACTGTTTTTT	CASSPRGFNPLFNEKLFF
TRBV27	NA	NA	TRBJ2-2	TGTGCCAGCAGTTTTTCAGGAACCGGGGAGCTGTTTTTT	CASSFSGTGELFF
TRBV4-1	NA	NA	TRBJ1-3	TGCGCCAGCAGCCAAGGGACAGCAGACTCTGGAAACACCATATATTTT	CASSQGTADSGNTIYF
TRBV6-4	NA	TRBD2	TRBJ2-1	TGTGCCATCCCGGGACTAGCGGGGAGGAGGATGAGAAATGAGCAGTTCTTC	CAIPGLAGRRMRNEQFF
TRBV19	NA	TRBD2	TRBJ2-3	TGTGCCAGTACCCCTAACCGGGGGGTCACAGATACGCAGTATTTT	CASTPNRGVTDTQYF
TRBV19	NA	NA	TRBJ1-5	TGTGCCAGTAGTATAACAGGGAATCAGCCCCAGCATTTT	CASSITGNQPQHF
TRBV6-4	NA	TRBD2	TRBJ2-3	TGTGCCAGCAGTGACTCCCCGACTAGCCTCACAGATACGCAGTATTTT	CASSDSPTSLTDTQYF
TRBV5-1	NA	NA	TRBJ2-2	TGCGCCAGCACCCCCCGGACAGCCGGGGAGCTGTTTTTT	CASTPRTAGELFF
TRBV5-4	NA	NA	TRBJ2-5	TGTGCCAGCAGACCCCCCGGACTCCAAGAGACCCAGTACTTC	CASRPPGLQETQYF